One sample yielded the 10 T cell receptor beta chains listed below, sequenced in a study of CD8+CD57+ T cells in acquired aplastic anemia (dated by TCRdb to between 2018 and 2020). Expansion of CD8+CD57+ cells had been shown by flow cytometry in the patients chosen for sequencing. Sequenced on an Illumina HiSeq 2000. TCR beta VDJ combination and CDR3 sequence profiling used genomic DNA as the template. Using fastp at Q25 and MiXCR, TCRdb reprocessed the public reads and kept productive beta chains. CDR3 protein sequences are deduplicated, and each keeps its most common genes and DNA. The sample contains about 120,000 distinct CDR3 sequences, 45% to 60% of them found a single time. The ten largest clones add up to around 27% of the sample. The sequenced sample consisted of sorted CD4+, CD8+, or CD8+CD57+ T cells (not recorded which) from PBMCs. The receptor set was obtained from a human donor with aplastic anemia.

This clonotype was seen many times. The genes are TRBV11-2 and TRBJ2-2; D tentatively fits TRBD1 or TRBD2 (6 bases each). Trimming left V 5 bases short and J 6 bases short, with 10 bases between. CDR1 SGHAT and CDR2 FQNNGV come from the germline V gene. The CDR3 runs 13 residues. The CDR3 is CASSLGGPGELFF. The CDR3, as DNA: TGTGCCAGCAGCCTGGGGGGCCCCGGGGAGCTGTTTTTT.

The CDR3 here is CASSATSGSYEQYF. For the CDR3, the DNA is TGTGCCAGCAGCGCAACTAGCGGGAGCTACGAGCAGTACTTC. The chain combines TRBV9 with TRBJ2-7, with 11 bases aligning to TRBD2. The germline gives CDR1 SGDLS, CDR2 YYNGEE. The length of the CDR3 is 14 residues. With 3 bases clipped from V and 3 bases from J, the junction kept 2 bases outside the gene matches.

The chain carries TRBV7-2 and TRBJ2-7, with TRBD2 matching 8 bases. Unmatched junction bases numbered 7, after V lost 6 bases and J lost 3 bases. CDR1 is SGHTA, CDR2 FQGNSA, per germline. The CDR3 extends over 14 amino acids. CDR3 coding DNA: TGTGCCAGCAGTCAGAGCGGGGGTCGCTACGAGCAGTACTTC. Amino acid sequence: CASSQSGGRYEQYF.

Points on this clonotype: Mismatch with germline at one junction end may stem from a read error. The chain couples TRBV9 to TRBJ2-3, with 11 bases matching TRBD1. The length of the CDR3 is 15 residues. Germline CDR1 SGDLS, CDR2 YYNGEE. This chain's CDR3 is CASSLGTGGIDTQYF. The CDR3 bases are TGCGCCAGCAGCTTGGGGACAGGGGGGATAGATACGCAGTATTTT.

The chain joins TRBV5-1 to TRBJ1-2, with 9 bases lining up with TRBD1. This CDR3 spans 13 amino acids. Germline trimming cut 4 bases from V and 8 bases from J; bases unmatched to any gene: 6. CDR1 and CDR2 (germline): SGHRS, YFSETQ. In DNA form, the CDR3 reads TGCGCCAGCAGCCGGGGACAGGGAGAAGGCTACACCTTC. Its protein product is CASSRGQGEGYTF.

This clonotype was observed a handful of times. The rearrangement joins TRBV5-1 to TRBJ1-2; D remains ambiguous. Germline CDR1 is SGHRS and CDR2 is YFSETQ. V was trimmed by 0 bases and J by 8 bases, leaving 11 bases between them. There are 13 residues in the CDR3. CDR3 amino acids: CASSLERDWGYTF. In DNA form, the CDR3 reads TGCGCCAGCAGCTTGGAGCGGGATTGGGGCTACACCTTC.

The rearrangement joins TRBV19 to TRBJ2-7, with TRBD1 as a possible D gene (6 bases). Germline V gene lookup returns CDR1 LNHDA and CDR2 SQIVND (reference sequence). Deletions cut 4 bases from V and 2 bases from J, with 15 bases between. The CDR3 consists of 15 residues. The CDR3 loop is CASSTWPGQAYEQYF. CDR3 sequence (DNA): TGTGCCAGTAGTACCTGGCCGGGACAAGCCTACGAGCAGTACTTC.

The chain carries TRBV6-1 and TRBJ1-3; perhaps TRBD1 as D (6 bases). Per the germline V gene, CDR1 is MNHNS and CDR2 is SASEGT. The CDR3 extends over 15 amino acids. The ends were cut back, 3 bases at V and 3 bases at J, with 12 bases in the middle. This CDR3 reads CASSDVIRGGNTIYF. The CDR3 DNA follows: TGTGCCAGCAGTGACGTGATCAGGGGTGGAAACACCATATATTTT.

The CDR3 DNA reads TGTGCCAGCAGTGAAGGGACAGGCTTAGGTGAAAAACTGTTTTTT. Translating it yields CASSEGTGLGEKLFF. The chain couples TRBV25-1 to TRBJ1-4; 8 bases line up with TRBD1. Germline V gene lookup returns CDR1 MGHDK and CDR2 SYGVNS. This CDR3 has 15 residues. V lost 2 bases and J lost 7; bases outside the gene matches: 6.

This clonotype was seen only a few times. The V call is TRBV25-1, the J call TRBJ1-2; 8 nucleotides match TRBD1. Unmatched junction bases numbered 15, after V lost 4 bases and J lost 5 bases. This CDR3 is 17 amino acids long. Germline assignment: CDR1 MGHDK and CDR2 SYGVNS. CDR3 coding DNA: TGTGCCAGCAGTGGGGGACAGGCCGTTCCACCGTTATATGGCTACACCTTC. The encoded protein is CASSGGQAVPPLYGYTF.